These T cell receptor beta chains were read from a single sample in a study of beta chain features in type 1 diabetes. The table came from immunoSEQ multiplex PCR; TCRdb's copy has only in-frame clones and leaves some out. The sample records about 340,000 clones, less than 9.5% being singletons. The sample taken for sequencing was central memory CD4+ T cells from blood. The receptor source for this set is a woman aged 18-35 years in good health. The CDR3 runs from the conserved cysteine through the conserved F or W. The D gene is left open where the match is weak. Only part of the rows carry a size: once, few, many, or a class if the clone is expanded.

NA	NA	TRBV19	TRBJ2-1	CASSTHGGNEQFF	TGTGCCAGTAGTACCCACGGAGGCAATGAGCAGTTCTTC
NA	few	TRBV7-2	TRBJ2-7	CASSLGRGSYEQYF	TGTGCCAGCAGCTTAGGACGGGGGTCCTACGAGCAGTACTTC
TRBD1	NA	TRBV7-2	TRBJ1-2	CASSLPTGDGYTF	TGTGCCAGCAGCTTACCGACAGGGGATGGCTACACCTTC
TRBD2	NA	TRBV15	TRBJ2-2	CATSRELADAGELFF	TGTGCCACCAGCAGAGAACTAGCGGACGCCGGGGAGCTGTTTTTT
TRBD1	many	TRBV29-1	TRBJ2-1	CSVALGGLNEQFF	TGCAGCGTTGCGCTAGGGGGCCTAAATGAGCAGTTCTTC
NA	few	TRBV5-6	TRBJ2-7	CASSWAEISYEQYF	TGTGCCAGCAGCTGGGCCGAGATCTCCTACGAGCAGTACTTC
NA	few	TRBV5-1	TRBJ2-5	CASFRDIQETQYF	TGCGCCAGCTTCCGGGACATCCAAGAGACCCAGTACTTC
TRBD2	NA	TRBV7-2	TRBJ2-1	CASSLALAGGGDEQFF	TGTGCCAGCAGCTTAGCACTAGCGGGAGGAGGGGATGAGCAGTTCTTC
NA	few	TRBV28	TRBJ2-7	CASSLVGRSRYEQYF	TGTGCCAGCAGTTTGGTTGGCAGGTCGCGCTACGAGCAGTACTTC
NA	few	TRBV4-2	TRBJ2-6	CASSFFSVSGANVLTF	TGTGCCAGCAGCTTTTTCAGCGTCTCTGGGGCCAACGTCCTGACTTTC
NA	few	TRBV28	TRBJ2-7	CASSQTSRDREYF	TGTGCCAGCAGTCAGACTTCCCGGGATAGGGAGTACTTC
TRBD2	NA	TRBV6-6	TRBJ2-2	CASRREANTGELFF	TGTGCCAGCAGGCGGGAGGCGAACACCGGGGAGCTGTTTTTT
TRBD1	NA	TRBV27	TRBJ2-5	CASSGGTGIWETQYF	TGTGCCAGCAGCGGAGGGACAGGGATTTGGGAGACCCAGTACTTC
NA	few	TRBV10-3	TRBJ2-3	CAISRRGGGPSLDTQYF	TGTGCCATCTCCCGGCGCGGCGGAGGGCCAAGCTTAGATACGCAGTATTTT
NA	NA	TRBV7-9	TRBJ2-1	CASSLGAGWYNEQFF	TGTGCCAGCAGCTTAGGGGCCGGATGGTACAATGAGCAGTTCTTC
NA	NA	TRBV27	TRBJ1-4	CASSDGGTANEKLFF	TGTGCCAGCAGTGATGGCGGGACGGCAAATGAAAAACTGTTTTTT
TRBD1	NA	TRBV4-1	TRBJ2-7	CASSQGPGGEQYF	TGCGCCAGCAGCCAAGGCCCAGGGGGCGAGCAGTACTTC
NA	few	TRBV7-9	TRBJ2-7	CASSFDRSYEQYF	TGTGCCAGCAGCTTTGACAGATCCTACGAGCAGTACTTC
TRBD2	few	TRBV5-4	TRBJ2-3	CASSLTGRAGDTQYF	TGTGCCAGCAGCTTGACCGGGAGGGCCGGAGATACGCAGTATTTT